The clone carrying this T cell receptor (beta chain) was counted between two and nine times. Making use of molecular barcodes, quantitative 5'-RACE generated TCR beta libraries. Each CDR3 protein is one row after TCRdb ran MiXCR on the 5' RACE reads. The sample has tens of thousands of distinct CDR3 sequences, approximately 8% seen once. Germline lookup yields CDR1 SGHTA and CDR2 FQGNSA. The CDR3 covers 15 residues. Losses at the gene ends were 5 bases for V and 3 bases for J; bases not matched to a gene: 8. The data are from a study of CD8 T cells in ankylosing spondylitis. Sequencing input: blood. This rearrangement joins TRBV7-2 to TRBJ2-3, with TRBD1 matching over 7 bases. The clonotype was recovered from a male donor with ankylosing spondylitis or in good health (not recorded which). The CDR3 bases are TGTGCCAGCAGCCCAGGACAGGCGTGGACAGATACGCAGTATTTT. It is translated as CASSPGQAWTDTQYF.